This T cell receptor (beta chain) stems from a study of T-cell reconstitution after alpha-beta-depleted transplantation in children. Overall study results and limits: A year post-transplant, T-cell counts and diversity derived mostly from newly produced T cells. After transplant, at about two months, alpha-beta T cells were reportedly derived from several hundred expanded graft clones. Recipient T cells and thymic progenitors that survived were the source of the high TCRbeta diversity seen at day 60 in some patients.

Unique molecular identifiers tagged the TCRbeta library. TCRdb reprocessed the PCR reads with MiXCR, giving one entry per CDR3 protein. The sample consists of under 850,000 distinct CDR3 sequences, around 13% of them appearing once. The V end lost 5 bases, the J end lost 5 bases, and 13 bases lay between the germline ends. This CDR3 contains 14 residues. From germline, CDR1 is MDHEN and CDR2 SYDVKM. This clonotype has at least ten counts. Antigen: not known. The V and J genes are TRBV28 and TRBJ2-1; D may be TRBD2 (5 bases). The origin of this receptor is a girl aged 2-15 years with congenital amegakaryocytic thrombocytopenia, due to receive a stem cell transplant. The specimen was PBMCs, collected before TCRalphabeta/CD19-depleted stem cell transplant. The CDR3 sequence is CASSETKPHNEQFF. CDR3 in DNA: TGTGCCAGCAGTGAGACTAAGCCCCACAATGAGCAGTTCTTC. Drawing the rest from reference TRBV28 and TRBJ2-1, the complete variable domain is DVKVTQSSRYLVKRTGEKVFLECVQDMDHENMFWYRQDPGLGLRLIYFSYDVKMKEKGDIPEGYSVSREKKERFSLILESASTNQTSMYLCASSETKPHNEQFFGPGTRLTVL.